These 17 T cell receptor beta chains were all obtained from the same sample, sequenced in a study of cytomegalovirus exposure and HLA in healthy donors. Vbeta (60) and Jbeta (13) primers were used in the PCR. Some clones are missing from TCRdb's copy, which holds only in-frame ones; the method was immunoSEQ multiplex PCR. The sample has 65,000 to 90,000 clones; approximately 80% are singletons. Sequenced material: PBMCs. The receptors were gathered from a man aged 35 to 55 in good health and CMV-seronegative.

This clone was counted between two and nine times. The rearrangement links TRBV4-3 to TRBJ1-4; 7 bases are shared with TRBD1. The CDR3 runs 17 residues. Losses at the gene ends were 2 bases for V and 6 bases for J; bases not matched to a gene: 12. CDR1 is LGHNA and CDR2 is YSLEER in the germline V gene. CDR3 DNA sequence: TGCGCCAGCAGCCAAAGAGTAGGGAGACAGGGTGATGAAAAACTGTTTTTT. It encodes CASSQRVGRQGDEKLFF.

The CDR3 DNA sequence: TGCGCCAGCAGCCCCCGGCGCGGGGATTTCTATGGCTACACCTTC. Its translation is CASSPRRGDFYGYTF. The chain carries TRBV4-1 and TRBJ1-2, with D uncertain. The germline V and J ends were trimmed by 4 bases and 4 bases, with 16 bases remaining between them. This CDR3 contains 15 residues. CDR1 and CDR2 (germline): MGHRA, YSYEKL.

For this clone: In this CDR3 the conserved last residue, phenylalanine or tryptophan, is missing, so a read error is likely. This rearrangement joins TRBV6-1 to TRBJ1-1; 10 bases align to TRBD1. The CDR3 runs to 15 residues. The ends lost 7 bases at V and 4 bases at J; junction bases unmatched: 9. Germline V gene data show CDR1 as MNHNS and CDR2 as SASEGT. The CDR3 protein is CASIAGQGTRTEAFV. The CDR3 DNA sequence: TGTGCCAGCATCGCGGGACAGGGGACCCGCACTGAAGCTTTCGTT.

Points on this clone: One end of the junction fails to match germline, which may point to a read error. The chain joins TRBV19 to TRBJ2-1; TRBD2 aligns across 7 bases. This CDR3 region has 12 residues. CDR1 is LNHDA and CDR2 is SQIVND in the germline V gene (reference sequence). For the CDR3, the DNA is TGTGCCAGTAGTCCCCTCCCGGGACTACTGGTCTTC. Its translation: CASSPLPGLLVF.

The chain links TRBV4-2 to TRBJ1-4; D might be TRBD1 (6 bases). Trimming left V 1 base short and J 6 bases short, with 18 bases between. Germline loops: CDR1 LGHNA, CDR2 YNFKEQ. The CDR3 extends over 17 amino acids. The CDR3 loop is CASSQVGEQGNHEKLFF. The CDR3 DNA is TGTGCCAGCAGCCAAGTAGGGGAACAGGGTAATCATGAAAAACTGTTTTTT.

The genes are TRBV4-3 and TRBJ2-2; 8 positions agree with TRBD2. The CDR3 spans 18 residues. The germline V gene encodes CDR1 LGHNA and CDR2 YSLEER. Trimming cost V 0 bases and J 6 bases; bases outside gene matches: 12. The CDR3 DNA sequence: TGCGCCAGCAGCCAAGATCCAGGCGGGGGGCATCCCGCCGGGGAGCTGTTTTTT. Translation: CASSQDPGGGHPAGELFF.

This clone was seen just once. The chain joins TRBV14 to TRBJ1-2, with 7 positions matching TRBD1. CDR1 is SGHDN and CDR2 is FVKESK in the germline V gene. V dropped 2 bases and J dropped 6; count of bases not matched to a gene: 9. The CDR3 is made up of 15 amino acids. The CDR3, as DNA: TGTGCCAGCAGCCAACCCGGGACAGTCCTTCATGGCTACACCTTC. Encoded protein: CASSQPGTVLHGYTF.

This clone turned up a few times. The rearrangement links TRBV30 to TRBJ1-3; no definite D call. Germline loops: CDR1 GTSNPN, CDR2 SVGIG (reference sequence). The CDR3 length is 14 residues. V lost 5 bases to trimming and J lost 3 bases, with 14 bases between them. The DNA of the CDR3 is TGTGCCTGGGAGCAAATTGAGTATGGAAACACCATATATTTT. Translation: CAWEQIEYGNTIYF.

This chain links TRBV28 with TRBJ2-7, with D unresolved. Germline-derived CDR1 and CDR2 are MDHEN and SYDVKM. The CDR3 has 13 residues. The V end was cut by 5 bases, the J end by 3 bases, with 11 bases between. CDR3 sequence reads: CASSIRQDYEQYF. As DNA, the CDR3 is TGTGCCAGCAGTATAAGACAAGACTACGAGCAGTACTTC.

The chain couples TRBV7-3 to TRBJ2-5; D unresolved. V was pared by 5 bases and J by 5 bases, with 12 bases between. The CDR3 sequence is 13 residues long. Germline V CDR1 and CDR2: SGHTA, FQGTGA. DNA of the CDR3: TGTGCCAGCAGCCGCGGTCTTTACGAGACCCAGTACTTC. This encodes CASSRGLYETQYF.

This clone was detected a few times. This chain uses TRBV5-1 with TRBJ2-1, with 10 bases identical to TRBD1. Germline loops: CDR1 SGHRS, CDR2 YFSETQ. Trimming removed 4 bases from V and 7 bases from J; junction bases left unmatched: 11. The CDR3 extends over 16 amino acids. CDR3 DNA sequence: TGCGCCAGCAGCCCCCGAGGGGACAGGGGAGATAATGAGCAGTTCTTC. Translating gives CASSPRGDRGDNEQFF.

The J gene is TRBJ2-5, the V gene TRBV7-3, with D possibly matching TRBD1 (5 bases). CDR1 is SGHTA, CDR2 FQGTGA, per germline. The V end lost 0 bases, the J end lost 5 bases, and 16 bases lay between the germline ends. CDR3 length: 16 amino acids. The CDR3 spells CASSLTPGPPGETQYF. The CDR3 coding sequence is TGTGCCAGCAGCTTAACTCCAGGGCCCCCCGGGGAGACCCAGTACTTC.

The chain joins TRBV19 to TRBJ2-7, with 7 bases aligning to TRBD2. CDR1 and CDR2 from the germline V gene are LNHDA and SQIVND (reference sequence). The V segment lost 1 base and the J segment 0 bases; nucleotides outside the gene matches: 0. The CDR3 runs 14 residues. CDR3 amino acids: CASSIAGGSYEQYF. DNA for the CDR3: TGTGCCAGTAGTATAGCGGGGGGCTCCTACGAGCAGTACTTC.

This clone was seen only a few times. The rearrangement uses TRBV4-1 and TRBJ2-7; the D gene is possibly TRBD1 (6 bases). The CDR3 runs 16 residues. Germline V gene lookup returns CDR1 MGHRA and CDR2 YSYEKL. Trimming took off 0 bases at V and 1 base at J, with 13 bases between the two ends. CDR3 DNA sequence: TGCGCCAGCAGCCAAGATAAGGACAGCGTATCCTACGAGCAGTACTTC. Protein sequence: CASSQDKDSVSYEQYF.

This clone was observed a handful of times. The chain uses TRBV28 and TRBJ2-2; 8 bases are a match to TRBD1. Germline values: CDR1 MDHEN, CDR2 SYDVKM. The trim removed 6 bases at V and 1 base at J, leaving 7 bases unmatched. This CDR3 spans 16 amino acids. Here the CDR3 reads CASSNRDRMNTGELFF. In DNA form, the CDR3 reads TGTGCCAGCAGCAACCGGGACAGGATGAACACCGGGGAGCTGTTTTTT.

The chain has TRBV4-3 and TRBJ2-7, with 9 bases aligning to TRBD1. V was pared by 5 bases and J by 5 bases, with 10 bases of the junction left unmatched. Germline V CDR1 and CDR2: LGHNA, YSLEER. This CDR3 has 15 residues. The CDR3 DNA reads as TGCGCCAGCAGCGCCCGGGACAGGGAAGGCCACGAGCAGTACTTC. Translating gives CASSARDREGHEQYF.

This chain joins TRBV27 and TRBJ1-1; 10 bases match TRBD1. Germline-derived CDR1 and CDR2 are MNHEY and SMNVEV (reference sequence). CDR3 length equals 17 residues. V shed 1 base and J 1 base; nucleotides not matched to a gene: 6. This chain's CDR3 is CASSLWTGGSENTEAFF. The CDR3 nucleotides are TGTGCCAGCAGTTTATGGACAGGGGGATCGGAGAACACTGAAGCTTTCTTT.